This TCR beta chain was recovered during a study of blood T cell repertoires in COVID-19. At the level of the study: T cells, B-cell-depleted T cells, or PBMCs provided the cDNA or gDNA that served as material.

The cohort comprised adults aged about 18 to 100 years residing in about two dozen US areas. In assigning cohorts, the study relied on participant-reported clinical history. Under the authors' procedure: By means of reference gene primer amplification, nucleated cell counts were estimated. TCRdb keeps only in-frame clones here, not all; method: immunoSEQ multiplex PCR. V and J calls and clone size follow that table, whereas D and trimming were derived from the DNA. Among approximately 260,000 clones listed, around 80% were seen once. The CDR3 runs to 17 residues. The V gene end was trimmed by 4 bases and the J gene end by 2 bases; junction bases not matched to a gene: 9. The germline V gene encodes CDR1 KGHDR and CDR2 SFDVKD.

The TCR originated in a man aged 30-40 years with acute COVID-19. The gene calls are TRBV24-1 and TRBJ2-5; 10 bases are a match to TRBD2. Material for sequencing was PBMCs or T cells enriched from blood (not recorded which). CDR3 DNA: TGTGCCACCAGTGACAGTACTAGCGGGATGGGACAAGAGACCCAGTACTTC. Encoded protein: CATSDSTSGMGQETQYF.